Listed below are T cell receptor beta chains from one sample, sequenced in a study of blood T cells in healthy people across ages. One entry per CDR3 protein results from TCRdb running MiXCR on the 5' RACE reads. The sample consists of about 570,000 distinct CDR3 sequences, approximately 26% of them appearing once. This same sample was also taken into another study, of T cells of mothers and their children.

Sequenced input: blood. Receptors were obtained from a boy between 2 and 10 years old in good health. Both conserved end residues are part of each CDR3. The order of the fields is V gene, J gene, D gene, clone size, CDR3 DNA, CDR3 protein. D genes are given only for firm matches. For some rows the clone size is stated as once, few or many, or as a class when expanded; others skip it.

TRBV6-6,TRBJ1-2,TRBD1,.,TGTGCCAGCAGTTCCAAGACAGGGGGGGCCTATGGCTACACCTTC,CASSSKTGGAYGYTF
TRBV7-9,TRBJ1-2,.,.,TGTGCCAGCAGCCCCAGCAGGAGTTATGGCTACACCTTC,CASSPSRSYGYTF
TRBV29-1,TRBJ1-2,.,.,TGCAGCGCGGATACAGGGTTTTATGGCTACACCTTC,CSADTGFYGYTF
TRBV5-1,TRBJ1-2,.,few,TGCGCCAGCAGCTTGGCAACAGGACCCCAAGGCTACACCTTC,CASSLATGPQGYTF
TRBV29-1,TRBJ2-3,TRBD2,.,TGCAGCGTTCTGGCTAGCGGGGGAACAGATACGCAGTATTTT,CSVLASGGTDTQYF
TRBV27,TRBJ2-2,.,.,TGTGCCAGCAGCCTTCAAGGGGAGGTAACCGGGGAGCTGTTTTTT,CASSLQGEVTGELFF
TRBV10-2,TRBJ1-1,.,few,TGCGCCAGCAGTGAATCTCCTCCGACCCTATCAATCGCTTTCTTT,CASSESPPTLSIAFF
TRBV12-3/TRBV12-4,TRBJ2-3,TRBD2,.,TGTGCCAGCACCGTCCGCGGGGGGCGCACAGATACGCAGTATTTT,CASTVRGGRTDTQYF
TRBV20-1,TRBJ2-1,TRBD2,.,TGCAGTGCTAGAGTTAGCGGGAGGGTTAACGAGCAGTTCTTC,CSARVSGRVNEQFF
TRBV29-1,TRBJ1-5,TRBD1,few,TGCAGCGTTGAAGTCGCAGGGGGTATCGGTCAGCCCCAGCATTTT,CSVEVAGGIGQPQHF
TRBV7-9,TRBJ2-6,TRBD2,.,TGTGCCACCCCGGGACTAGCGGGTAGTGGGGCCAACGTCCTGACTTTC,CATPGLAGSGANVLTF
TRBV20-1,TRBJ2-7,TRBD2,.,TGCAGTGCTAGTTATCTAGCGGGGGGGATCGAGCAGTACTTC,CSASYLAGGIEQYF
TRBV4-3,TRBJ2-3,TRBD2,.,TGCGCCAGCAGCCAAGTCTCAGGCGGGAGTGGGACAGATACGCAGTATTTT,CASSQVSGGSGTDTQYF
TRBV28,TRBJ2-3,.,few,TGTGCCAGCAGCCCCATGACTAGAGGGACGCAGTATTTT,CASSPMTRGTQYF
TRBV13,TRBJ2-3,TRBD2,.,TGTGCCAGCAGCTTAACTCCGGCTAGCGGGGTCTTATACACAGATACGCAGTATTTT,CASSLTPASGVLYTDTQYF
TRBV2,TRBJ1-5,.,few,TGTGCCAGCAGGGAAGACAGCCTCAATCAGCCCCAGCATTTT,CASREDSLNQPQHF
TRBV28,TRBJ1-1,.,few,TGTGCCAGCAAATGGGCCACTGAAGCTTTCTTT,CASKWATEAFF
TRBV30,TRBJ2-5,.,.,TGTGCCTGGAGTGTACCAGGGGGGGCCCAGTACTTC,CAWSVPGGAQYF